This T cell receptor beta chain was documented in a study of vaccination effects on CD4 cells after COVID-19. For the study at large: After the second dose, samples were taken at median day 72.

V was cut by 5 bases and J by 12 bases, with 22 bases left in between. The germline gives CDR1 LNHDA, CDR2 SQIVND (reference sequence). This CDR3 is 14 amino acids long. Isolation of CD4+ T cells took place after approximately 10 days of culture. Participants got two doses of BNT162b2 or mRNA-1273 vaccine. On days 3 and 7, fresh IL-2 medium replaced half the medium. The table came from immunoSEQ multiplex PCR; TCRdb's copy has only in-frame clones and leaves some out. The table records 50,000 to 80,000 clones, 70% to 80% of them present only once. A note on this clone: Its antigen remains unknown.

This TCR came from a human donor who received a COVID-19 vaccine. This specimen consisted of CD4+ T cells from PBMCs cultured without peptide, obtained after COVID-19 vaccination. The chain links TRBV19 to TRBJ1-1, with D unclear. CDR3 bases: TGTGCCAGTAGTCCCACAGCCTCGACTCCGGCACCTTTCTTT. This codes for CASSPTASTPAPFF.